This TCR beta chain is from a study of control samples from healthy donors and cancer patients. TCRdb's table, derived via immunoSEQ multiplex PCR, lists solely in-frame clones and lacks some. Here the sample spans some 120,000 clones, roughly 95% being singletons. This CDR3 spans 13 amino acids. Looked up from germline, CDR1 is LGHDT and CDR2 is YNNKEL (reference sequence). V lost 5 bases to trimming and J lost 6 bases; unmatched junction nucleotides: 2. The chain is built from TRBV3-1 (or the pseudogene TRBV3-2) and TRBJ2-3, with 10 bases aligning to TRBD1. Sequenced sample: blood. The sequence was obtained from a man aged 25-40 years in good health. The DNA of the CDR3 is TGTGCCAGCAGCGACAGGGGGCATGATACGCAGTATTTT. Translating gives CASSDRGHDTQYF.